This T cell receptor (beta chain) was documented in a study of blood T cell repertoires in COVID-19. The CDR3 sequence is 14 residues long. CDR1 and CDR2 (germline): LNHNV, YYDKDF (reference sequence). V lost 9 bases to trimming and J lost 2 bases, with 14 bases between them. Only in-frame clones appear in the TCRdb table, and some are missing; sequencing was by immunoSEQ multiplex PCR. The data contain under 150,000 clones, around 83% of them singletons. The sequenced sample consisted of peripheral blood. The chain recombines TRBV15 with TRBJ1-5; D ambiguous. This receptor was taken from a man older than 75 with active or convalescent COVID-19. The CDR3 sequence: CATSDFYGNQPQHF. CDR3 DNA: TGTGCCACTTCAGATTTTTACGGCAATCAGCCCCAGCATTTT.